This entry lists 10 T cell receptor beta chains sequenced from one sample in a study of T-cell reconstitution after alpha-beta-depleted transplantation in children (TCRdb year 2016). Receptor libraries were prepared by PCR. TCRdb records Illumina HiSeq 2500 as the sequencer. TCR libraries were prepared with molecular barcoding, using unique molecular identifiers to normalize TCRbeta repertoire quantification. Using fastp at Q25 and MiXCR, TCRdb reprocessed the public reads and kept productive beta chains. Merged by CDR3 protein, the rows form single entries marked with the most common genes and DNA. The sample profile shows 450,000 to 500,000 distinct CDR3 sequences; around 13% of them were found once. The top ten clones comprise about 5% of the sample. The specimen comprised PBMCs from the stem cell graft donor, sampled from the stem cell graft. The source of these receptors is a human donor who donated a stem cell graft to a child with combined immunodeficiency.

The chain uses TRBV9 and TRBJ2-2, with D perhaps TRBD2 (5 bases). Germline loops: CDR1 SGDLS, CDR2 YYNGEE. The CDR3 runs 14 residues. The ends were cut back, 2 bases at V and 1 base at J, with 6 bases in the middle. The DNA of the CDR3 is TGTGCCAGCAGCGTGAGCGGGAACACCGGGGAGCTGTTTTTT. This encodes CASSVSGNTGELFF.

This clonotype was found many times. The chain is built from TRBV25-1 and TRBJ1-1, with D unclear. This CDR3 region has 12 residues. Germline V CDR1 and CDR2: MGHDK, SYGVNS. V was pared by 6 bases and J by 5 bases, with 10 bases between. CDR3 residues: CASSSLFTEAFF. CDR3 DNA sequence: TGTGCCAGCAGCTCCCTTTTTACTGAAGCTTTCTTT.

The V gene is TRBV20-1, the J gene TRBJ2-1, with no clear D. The length of the CDR3 is 15 residues. Trimming took 6 bases from V and 0 from J, leaving 15 bases between them. Germline CDR1 reads DFQATT; CDR2 reads SNEGSKA (reference sequence). The CDR3 is CSALLDPSSYNEQFF. CDR3 in DNA: TGCAGTGCGCTGCTGGACCCTAGCTCCTACAATGAGCAGTTCTTC.

This clonotype has more than one count but fewer than ten. The rearrangement joins TRBV5-5 to TRBJ2-7; D may be TRBD2 (5 bases). The germline V gene encodes CDR1 SGHKS and CDR2 YYEKEE (reference sequence). This CDR3 region has 16 residues. Trimming took off 4 bases at V and 3 bases at J, with 20 bases between the two ends. CDR3 DNA: TGTGCCAGCAGCCATGGCGCGGCAAGCGACTACTACGAGCAGTACTTC. Residues: CASSHGAASDYYEQYF.

This clonotype was detected once. The rearrangement joins TRBV4-3 to TRBJ2-2, with 10 bases fitting TRBD2. In germline, CDR1 is LGHNA, CDR2 YSLEER. V shed 4 bases and J 6 bases; nucleotides not matched to a gene: 5. This CDR3 has 15 residues. The CDR3 coding sequence is TGCGCCAGCAGCCTACTAGCGGGAAGGGCCGGGGAGCTGTTTTTT. Protein product: CASSLLAGRAGELFF.

The gene calls are TRBV12-3 or TRBV12-4 and TRBJ2-7; D is possibly TRBD2 (5 bases). The CDR3 is 12 amino acids. V lost 0 bases, J lost 5 bases, and 5 bases lay in between. CDR3 sequence (DNA): TGTGCCAGCAGTTTAGCTAGCGACGAGCAGTACTTC. Translation: CASSLASDEQYF.

This clonotype has at least ten counts. This chain joins TRBV6-5 and TRBJ2-3; D not certain. Germline V gene data show CDR1 as MNHEY and CDR2 as SVGAGI. The ends were cut back, 8 bases at V and 3 bases at J, with 6 bases in the middle. CDR3 length equals 11 residues. The DNA of the CDR3 is TGTGCCAGCGGGCCTACAGATACGCAGTATTTT. Translation: CASGPTDTQYF.

CDR3 region: CASSLASGANTGELFF. The CDR3 bases are TGTGCCAGCAGCTTAGCCTCCGGGGCGAACACCGGGGAGCTGTTTTTT. The chain uses TRBV7-2 and TRBJ2-2, with D possibly being TRBD2 (5 bases). V lost 0 bases and J lost 0, with 8 bases in between. Germline V lookup: CDR1 SGHTA, CDR2 FQGNSA. The CDR3 loop spans 16 amino acids.

In this sample, this clonotype turned up many times. CDR3 DNA sequence: TGTGCCAGCAGTTTACTTAAGGGTTCCTACAATGAGCAGTTCTTC. Amino acid sequence: CASSLLKGSYNEQFF. The rearrangement joins TRBV12-3 or TRBV12-4 to TRBJ2-1; D gene ambiguous. CDR3 length: 15 amino acids. V was shortened by 2 bases and J by 1 base, with 9 bases between the two germline ends.

The rearrangement links TRBV7-2 to TRBJ1-2; the match to TRBD1 covers 8 bases. The CDR3 totals 15 residues. The junction had 11 bases not matched to a gene; V was cut back by 3 bases and J by 8 bases. CDR1 is SGHTA, CDR2 FQGNSA, per germline. The CDR3 DNA reads as TGTGCCAGCAGCTTTAAGACAGGGGTCCAGGGGGGCTACACCTTC. Translated, it gives CASSFKTGVQGGYTF.